Shown below are 3 T cell receptor beta chains from a single sample sequenced in a study of blood T cell repertoires in COVID-19 (dated by TCRdb to about 2020). Library construction relied on the immunoSEQ multiplex PCR assay. The source is immuneACCESS, and TCRdb retained only in-frame sequences with V and J called. Part of the clones is not carried over; for the studies checked, unresolved V genes explain less than half of this, and the remainder is unexplained. In this sample the table shows fewer than 300,000 clones, around 81% of which occur a single time. Roughly 2.9% of the sample is held by the ten biggest clonotypes. Sequenced: peripheral blood. The receptors derive from an older woman with active or convalescent COVID-19.

The chain links TRBV7-2 to TRBJ1-5; D is possibly TRBD1 (6 bases). V lost 1 base to trimming and J lost 2 bases, with 9 bases between them. This CDR3 contains 15 residues. Germline V gene sequence: CDR1 SGHTA, CDR2 FQGNSA. The CDR3 bases are TGTGCCAGCAGCTTAGGGGCAGGGGGCAATCAGCCCCAGCATTTT. Translated, it gives CASSLGAGGNQPQHF. Based on the CDR3 plus reference TRBV7-2 and TRBJ1-5, the full variable domain is GAGVSQSPSNKVTEKGKDVELRCDPISGHTALYWYRQSLGQGLEFLIYFQGNSAPDKSGLPSDRFSAERTGGSVSTLTIQRTQQEDSAVYLCASSLGAGGNQPQHFGDGTRLSIL.

The chain has TRBV4-2 and TRBJ1-2, with TRBD1 identical over 9 bases. Germline V gene data show CDR1 as LGHNA and CDR2 as YNFKEQ. This CDR3 contains 15 residues. The V gene end was trimmed by 3 bases and the J gene end by 7 bases; junction bases not matched to a gene: 9. The CDR3 DNA sequence: TGTGCCAGCAGCCACCCGGGACAGGGTTTGCGTGGCTACACCTTC. This translates into CASSHPGQGLRGYTF.

CDR3 region: CASSQERAMGLNSYNEQFF. CDR3 bases: TGTGCCAGCAGCCAAGAACGGGCAATGGGACTTAACTCCTACAATGAGCAGTTCTTC. The V and J genes are TRBV4-2 and TRBJ2-1; TRBD2 might be the D (6 bases). This CDR3 region has 19 residues. Trimming cost V 0 bases and J 0 bases, with 18 bases left between them. Germline V gene data show CDR1 as LGHNA and CDR2 as YNFKEQ.